Given below is one T cell receptor beta chain in context. The sample is drawn from a study of T cell changes during pregnancy in multiple sclerosis. J was trimmed by 2 bases and V by 2 bases; bases with no gene match: 10. Germline V gene lookup returns CDR1 SGHRS and CDR2 YFSETQ. CDR3 length: 16 residues. Profiled with immunoSEQ multiplex PCR; TCRdb holds only in-frame clones, not every one. The sample includes around 40,000 clones, over 75% of them seen just once. This chain joins TRBV5-1 and TRBJ2-7; 7 bases align to TRBD1. The source is a female donor in good health, enrolled as a control in a pregnancy study. The sequenced sample was CD4+ T cells from peripheral blood mononuclear cells, obtained in the first trimester of pregnancy. This chain's CDR3 is CASSFTRVQGAYEQYF. CDR3 nucleotide sequence: TGCGCCAGCAGCTTCACTCGGGTGCAGGGGGCCTACGAGCAGTACTTC.